The TCR beta chain described here comes from a study of blood T cell repertoires in COVID-19 (dated by TCRdb to about 2020). As for the study more broadly: The collaborator samples originated in the United States, Italy and Spain and spanned the acute and convalescent phases of COVID-19. The prospective study material was composed of cDNA or gDNA derived from T cells, B-cell-depleted T cells, or PBMCs. Deeply sampled blood TCRbeta repertoires from subjects exposed to, actively infected with, or recovered from COVID-19 were included in the dataset. A freely available public database, intended as a resource for researchers studying the immune response to SARS-CoV-2, is where the repertoires were released. The samples were drawn from the first 160 participants of the ongoing ImmuneRACE study and from under 1,500 subjects provided by 6 global collaborators. A de-identified subject ID, COVID-19 status, age in years and sex were almost always included in the sample metadata. Where HLA class I and class II types were available, the types were taken from metadata supplied by the sample provider, not from assay-based typing. Points the paper makes about the study in general: How much clinical and demographic metadata was included differed by source and by participant, and the metadata was provided uncurated.

In the prospective study, participants were about 18 to 95 years old, resided in 24 geographic areas of the United States, and were enrolled through a virtual design. Cohort assignment in the prospective study relied on participant-reported clinical history from a screening survey and a study questionnaire. ImmuneRACE Cohort 3 recovered participants were defined by two consecutive negative NP/OP PCR tests, healthcare professional clearance, or symptom resolution. Mobile phlebotomists in the prospective study collected whole blood, serum and a nasopharyngeal or oropharyngeal swab from every participant. Over a roughly 2-month period, participants in the prospective study had the option of providing additional blood draws and questionnaires. Before DNA extraction, prospective study blood samples were shipped either frozen or at room temperature. The CDR3, cysteine through phenylalanine, is 13 amino acids long. CDR3 DNA only is kept here, 39 bases in frame from base 1. A distance of 13 bases separates the germline ends of V and J, which lose 3 bases and 7 bases respectively. From a lookup of the germline V gene, CDR1 and CDR2 are MDHEN and SYDVKM.

Worth noting for this clone: Its antigen remains undetermined. Per-base quality was not reported, and no clone a single base away is much larger than it.

The immunoSEQ Assay, a bias-controlled multiplex PCR, was used to amplify TCRbeta CDR3 regions from genomic DNA. On the authors' methods: The number of nucleated cells in each sample was estimated from the amplification of reference gene primers within the assay. To quantify the absolute abundance of each unique TCRbeta CDR3 rearrangement, sequence reads were collapsed and filtered. For each sample, productive Simpson clonality was calculated as the square root of Simpson's diversity index across productive rearrangements. The immuneACCESS repertoire file appears here via TCRdb, limited to in-frame rearrangements. These files lack a portion of the clones; in checked studies, under half of the deficit traces to unresolved V genes, and the cause of the others is not known. From that table come the V and J calls and clone size; the DNA was used to work out D and trimming. In this sample the table shows under 300,000 clones, 88% of which occur a single time. Jointly, the top ten make up 3% of the sample.

The TCR originated in a woman in her fifties or sixties who had recovered from COVID-19. The V gene is TRBV28 and the J gene is TRBJ2-7; TRBD2 is a possible D gene, resting on 5 matching bases. The sequenced sample consisted of PBMCs or T cells enriched from blood (not recorded which). The nucleotide sequence reads TGTGCCAGCAGTTTCGGGGTAGATAAAGAGCAGTACTTC. This encodes CASSFGVDKEQYF.